This paragraph reports one T cell receptor beta chain. The CDR3 is made up of 14 amino acids. Trimming stripped 3 bases from V and 5 bases from J, with 13 bases between. Germline values: CDR1 LNHDA, CDR2 SQIVND (reference sequence). This entry is derived from a study of blood T cell repertoires in COVID-19. Libraries were prepared by immunoSEQ multiplex PCR; TCRdb keeps only in-frame clonotypes and omits some of them. Among approximately 260,000 clones listed, 85% to 90% were seen once. The receptor was derived from a woman aged 40 to 50 with acute or convalescent COVID-19. The rearrangement joins TRBV19 to TRBJ1-2, with D tentatively TRBD1 (6 bases). The sample taken for sequencing was peripheral blood. As DNA, the CDR3 is TGTGCCAGTAGTATCGGGGGGCAGCTATATGGCTACACCTTC. Protein: CASSIGGQLYGYTF.